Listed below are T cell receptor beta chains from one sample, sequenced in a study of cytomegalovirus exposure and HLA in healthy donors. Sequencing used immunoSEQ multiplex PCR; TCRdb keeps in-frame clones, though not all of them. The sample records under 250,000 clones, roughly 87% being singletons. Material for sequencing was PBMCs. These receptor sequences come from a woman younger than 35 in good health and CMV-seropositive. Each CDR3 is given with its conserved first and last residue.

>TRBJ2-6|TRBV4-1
CASSHGQGGRSGANVLTF
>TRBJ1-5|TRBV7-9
CASSDPDRGRAQPQHF
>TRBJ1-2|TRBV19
CASSIGIGLRGYGYTF
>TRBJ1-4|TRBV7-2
CASSLKSGTGAEKLFF
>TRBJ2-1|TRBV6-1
CASILAPSSYNEQFF
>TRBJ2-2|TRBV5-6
CASSLGTGTVNTGELFF
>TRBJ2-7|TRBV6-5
CASSYSAGGPYEQYF
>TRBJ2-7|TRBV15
CATSRDRGAGAYEQYF
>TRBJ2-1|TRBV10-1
CASSLTGDDEQFF
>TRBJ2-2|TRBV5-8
CASSPTSGRAFGELFF
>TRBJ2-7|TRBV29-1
CSVNSGQGYEQYF
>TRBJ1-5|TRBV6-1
CASSEFAAYSNQPQHF
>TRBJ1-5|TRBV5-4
CASSFTGGRDQPQHF
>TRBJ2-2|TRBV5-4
CASSLGLAGNTGELFF
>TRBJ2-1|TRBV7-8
CASSLIGEQFF
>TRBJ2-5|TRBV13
CASSFGTVAYQETQYF
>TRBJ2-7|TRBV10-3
CATTGQRKSSYEQYF
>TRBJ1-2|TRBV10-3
CAISNPVRVTTSTFNYGYTF
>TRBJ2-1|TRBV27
CASSTWTGHNEQFF
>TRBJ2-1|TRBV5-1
CASSSFDEQFF
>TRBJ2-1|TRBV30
CAWSVGYNEQFF
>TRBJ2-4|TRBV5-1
CASKKGRGLAKNIQYF
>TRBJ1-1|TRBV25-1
CASSELGQGKPEAFF
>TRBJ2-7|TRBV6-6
CASSIDRYYEQYF
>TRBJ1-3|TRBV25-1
CASRGDREGNTIYF
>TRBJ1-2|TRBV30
CAWRQGTYTF
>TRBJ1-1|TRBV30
CAWDTGTGHTEAFF
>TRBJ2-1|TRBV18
CASSPAQGLYNEQFF
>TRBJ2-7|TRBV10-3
CAIGSSSADSEQYF
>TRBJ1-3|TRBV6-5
CASSFLSSGNTIYF
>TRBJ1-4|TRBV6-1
CASSDGTGGPNEKLFF
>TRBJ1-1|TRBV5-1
CASSKTGANEAFF
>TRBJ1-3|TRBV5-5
CASSYRGILSGNTIYF